This T cell receptor beta chain is from a study of metastatic and nonmetastatic thyroid tumors. As for the study in general: From malignant and benign thyroid patients, repertoires in blood and in tumor or nodule tissue were compared. General study findings and limits: TCR beta diversity was reportedly significantly higher in malignant thyroid tumors than benign nodules, in blood and tumor.

Study processing details: For papillary thyroid cancer, a distant-metastasis classifier was constructed from CDR3 differences observed across clinicopathological groups. TCRdb re-processed the PCR reads through MiXCR. TCRdb's processing, not the authors', yielded these V and J calls. The sample has about 20,000 clones, 29% seen once. Thyroid surgery was preceded by no treatment in any patient. Trimming took off 7 bases at V and 2 bases at J, with 17 bases between the two ends. The CDR3 is 15 residues long. Germline CDR1 reads SGHRS; CDR2 reads YFSETQ. Note on this clone: Its cognate antigen is unknown.

Source material: tumor tissue. This clonotype was obtained from a male donor with papillary thyroid cancer or a benign thyroid nodule (not recorded which). Some clones in this sample may be carry-over from other donors' samples. J is TRBJ2-3 and V is TRBV5-1; TRBD2 is a possible D gene (5 bases). CDR3 amino acids: CASGDNGMSTDTQYF. For the CDR3, the DNA is TGCGCCAGCGGAGACAACGGGATGTCCACAGATACGCAGTATTTT.